The 9 T cell receptor beta chains presented below share a single source sample, sequenced in a study of cytomegalovirus exposure and HLA in healthy donors listed by TCRdb under 2017. Library creation used the immunoSEQ multiplex PCR assay. For the multiplex PCR, a mixture combining 60 forward primers for TCR Vbeta segments and 13 reverse primers for TCR Jbeta segments was used. The clones in this table, taken by TCRdb from immuneACCESS, are in-frame only. Not every clone is retained; where verified, under half of the shortfall comes from an unresolved V gene, and the cause of the rest is unknown. Here the sample has about 190,000 clones; about three quarters occur a single time. In total, the top ten clones hold 0.9% to 1.2% of the sample. The sequencing input was PBMCs. The source is a woman between 40 and 55 years old in good health and CMV-seronegative.

The genes are TRBV20-1 and TRBJ2-5; D remains unclear. Between the trimmed V and J ends, which lost 4 bases and 4 bases, there was a span of 7 bases. This CDR3 is 11 amino acids long. CDR1 and CDR2 from the germline V gene are DFQATT and SNEGSKA (reference sequence). The CDR3 DNA reads as TGCAGTGCTAAATTCGGAGAGACCCAGTACTTC. Translating it yields CSAKFGETQYF.

The J gene is TRBJ2-7, the V gene TRBV7-2; 14 bases are shared with TRBD2. V lost 4 bases, J lost 1 base, and 6 bases stayed unmatched. The CDR3 runs to 17 residues. The germline gives CDR1 SGHTA, CDR2 FQGNSA. The CDR3 DNA reads as TGTGCCAGCAGCTCAAGGCGACTAGCGGGAGGGTCCTACGAGCAGTACTTC. It specifies CASSSRRLAGGSYEQYF. Combining the CDR3 with reference TRBV7-2 and TRBJ2-7 gives the whole variable domain GAGVSQSPSNKVTEKGKDVELRCDPISGHTALYWYRQSLGQGLEFLIYFQGNSAPDKSGLPSDRFSAERTGGSVSTLTIQRTQQEDSAVYLCASSSRRLAGGSYEQYFGPGTRLTVT.

This chain connects TRBV29-1 to TRBJ1-3; 7 nucleotides match TRBD1. With V trimmed by 4 bases and J by 2 bases, 2 bases remained unmatched. Germline assignment: CDR1 SQVTM and CDR2 ANQGSEA. The CDR3 length is 13 residues. The CDR3 loop is CSVADRAGNTIYF. The CDR3 nucleotides are TGCAGCGTTGCAGACAGGGCTGGAAACACCATATATTTT.

V usage is TRBV6-5 and J usage is TRBJ1-5, with 11 bases identical to TRBD1. The CDR3 runs 15 residues. Trimming removed 6 bases from V and 5 bases from J; junction bases left unmatched: 6. Germline CDR1 and CDR2: MNHEY and SVGAGI. CDR3 in DNA: TGTGCCAGCAGCCAGGGACAGGGGGATTATCAGCCCCAGCATTTT. Translating it yields CASSQGQGDYQPQHF.

The chain recombines TRBV5-8 with TRBJ1-5, with 9 bases aligning to TRBD1. The CDR3 loop spans 14 amino acids. V lost 3 bases and J lost 7; bases outside the gene matches: 5. From germline, CDR1 is SGHTS and CDR2 YDEGEE. The CDR3 loop reads CASSSRQGEQPQHF. Written as DNA, the CDR3 is TGTGCCAGCAGCTCTCGACAGGGGGAACAGCCCCAGCATTTT.

The chain couples TRBV18 to TRBJ1-1, with D perhaps matching TRBD1 (5 bases). V lost 6 bases and J 1 base, leaving 12 bases between the germline ends. This CDR3 is built from 14 residues. From germline, CDR1 is KGHSH and CDR2 LQKENI. The chain's CDR3 is CASSQGPGNTEAFF. CDR3 sequence (DNA): TGTGCCAGCTCTCAGGGTCCGGGGAACACTGAAGCTTTCTTT.

This chain uses TRBV7-9 with TRBJ1-1; D unclear. Germline CDR1 reads SEHNR; CDR2 reads FQNEAQ (reference sequence). V lost 5 bases and J 0 bases, leaving 7 bases between the germline ends. This CDR3 is 13 amino acids long. This CDR3 reads CASSPRVNTEAFF. CDR3 nucleotides: TGTGCCAGCAGCCCACGGGTGAACACTGAAGCTTTCTTT.

The DNA for the CDR3 is TGTGCCAGCAGCATTAGCGTAGGTAGGCGGAGGAGCACTGAAGCTTTCTTT. It encodes CASSISVGRRRSTEAFF. The chain links TRBV7-2 to TRBJ1-1; D ambiguous. This CDR3 comprises 17 residues. V lost 5 bases and J 4 bases, leaving 23 bases between the germline ends. Germline CDR1 is SGHTA and CDR2 is FQGNSA.

The chain joins TRBV11-3 to TRBJ2-1; 12 positions agree with TRBD2. The CDR3 is 16 amino acids. J was trimmed by 8 bases and V by 4 bases; bases with no gene match: 9. The germline V gene has CDR1 SGHNT and CDR2 YENEEA. CDR3 in amino acids: CASSSRLAGVVHEQFF. In DNA, the CDR3 is TGTGCCAGCAGCTCACGACTAGCGGGAGTCGTGCATGAGCAGTTCTTC.